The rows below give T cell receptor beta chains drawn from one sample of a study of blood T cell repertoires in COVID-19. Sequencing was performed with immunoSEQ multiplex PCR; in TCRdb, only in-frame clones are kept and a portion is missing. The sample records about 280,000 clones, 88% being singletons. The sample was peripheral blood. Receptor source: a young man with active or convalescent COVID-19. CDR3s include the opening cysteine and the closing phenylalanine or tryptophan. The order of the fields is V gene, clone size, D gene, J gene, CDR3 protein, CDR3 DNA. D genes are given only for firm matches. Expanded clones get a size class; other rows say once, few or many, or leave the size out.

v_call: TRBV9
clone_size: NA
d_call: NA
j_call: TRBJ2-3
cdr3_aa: CASSVGGTDTQYF
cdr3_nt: TGTGCCAGCAGCGTAGGAGGCACAGATACGCAGTATTTT

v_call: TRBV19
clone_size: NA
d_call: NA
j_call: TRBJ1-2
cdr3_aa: CASSTEWWQGHGYTF
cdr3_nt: TGTGCCAGTAGTACCGAGTGGTGGCAGGGTCATGGCTACACCTTC

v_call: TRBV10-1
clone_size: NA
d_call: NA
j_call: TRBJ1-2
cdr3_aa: CASSESPAGVGYTF
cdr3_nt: TGCGCCAGCAGTGAGTCTCCTGCAGGGGTTGGCTACACCTTC

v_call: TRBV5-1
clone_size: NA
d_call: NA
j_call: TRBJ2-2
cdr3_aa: CASMPGHSNTGELFF
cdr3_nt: TGCGCCAGCATGCCGGGACATTCGAACACCGGGGAGCTGTTTTTT

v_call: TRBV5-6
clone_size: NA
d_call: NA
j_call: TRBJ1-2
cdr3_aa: CASSIGLYGYTF
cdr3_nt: TGTGCCAGCAGCATAGGACTCTATGGCTACACCTTC

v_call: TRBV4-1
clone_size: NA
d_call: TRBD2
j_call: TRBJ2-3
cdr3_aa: CASSKGVRGGPITDTQYF
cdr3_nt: TGCGCCAGCAGCAAAGGGGTCCGCGGGGGGCCTATCACAGATACGCAGTATTTT

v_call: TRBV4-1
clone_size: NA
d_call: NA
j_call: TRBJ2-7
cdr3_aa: CASSQDPGQYYEQYF
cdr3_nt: TGCGCCAGCAGCCAAGACCCGGGACAATACTACGAGCAGTACTTC

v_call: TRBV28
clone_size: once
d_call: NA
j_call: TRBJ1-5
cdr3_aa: CASSDSQGSQPQHF
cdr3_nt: TGTGCCAGCAGTGACTCTCAGGGAAGTCAGCCCCAGCATTTT

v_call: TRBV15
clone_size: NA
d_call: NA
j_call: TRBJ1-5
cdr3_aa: CATSKKENHPGLQHF
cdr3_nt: TGTGCCACCAGCAAGAAGGAAAACCATCCAGGCCTCCAGCATTTT

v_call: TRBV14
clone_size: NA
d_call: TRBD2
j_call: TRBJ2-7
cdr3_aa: CASSPPGGSIDEQYF
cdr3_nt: TGTGCCAGCAGCCCGCCGGGGGGAAGTATCGACGAGCAGTACTTC

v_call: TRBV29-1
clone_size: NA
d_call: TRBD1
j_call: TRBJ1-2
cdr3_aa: CSVETGGDGYTF
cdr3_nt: TGCAGCGTTGAAACAGGGGGCGACGGCTACACCTTC

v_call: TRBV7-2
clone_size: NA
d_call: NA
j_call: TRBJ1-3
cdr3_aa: CASSFRVSGNTIYF
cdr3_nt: TGTGCCAGCAGCTTCAGGGTATCCGGAAACACCATATATTTT

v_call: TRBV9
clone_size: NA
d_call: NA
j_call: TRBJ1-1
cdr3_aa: CASSKRGGNTEAFF
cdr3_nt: TGTGCCAGCAGCAAGCGGGGGGGGAACACTGAAGCTTTCTTT

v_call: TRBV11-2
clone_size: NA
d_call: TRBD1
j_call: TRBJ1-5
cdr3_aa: CASSSLMLGQGAHQPQHF
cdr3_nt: TGTGCCAGCAGCTCTTTGATGTTAGGACAGGGGGCTCATCAGCCCCAGCATTTT

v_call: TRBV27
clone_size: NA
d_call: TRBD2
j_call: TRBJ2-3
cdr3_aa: CASSLLAGVTDTQYF
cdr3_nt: TGTGCCAGCAGTTTGCTAGCGGGGGTCACAGATACGCAGTATTTT

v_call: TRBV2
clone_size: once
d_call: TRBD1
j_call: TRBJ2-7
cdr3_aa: CASSVEAGTGAILSYEQYF
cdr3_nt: TGTGCCAGCAGTGTCGAAGCCGGGACAGGGGCTATACTATCCTACGAGCAGTACTTC

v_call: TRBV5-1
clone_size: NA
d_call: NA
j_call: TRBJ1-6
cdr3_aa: CASSLEVTGASNSPLHF
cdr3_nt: TGCGCCAGCAGCTTGGAGGTGACCGGAGCGTCTAATTCACCCCTCCACTTT

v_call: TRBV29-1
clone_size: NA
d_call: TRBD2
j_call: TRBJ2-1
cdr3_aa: CSVQRGGSYNEQFF
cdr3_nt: TGCAGTGTACAGCGGGGGGGCTCCTACAATGAGCAGTTCTTC

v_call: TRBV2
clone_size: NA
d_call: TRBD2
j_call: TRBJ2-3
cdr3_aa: CASNGGVTDTQYF
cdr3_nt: TGTGCCAGCAACGGGGGGGTGACAGATACGCAGTATTTT

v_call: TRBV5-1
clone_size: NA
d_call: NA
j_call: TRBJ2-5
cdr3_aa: CASSLGAGRQETQYF
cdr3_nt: TGCGCCAGCAGCTTGGGGGCAGGAAGACAAGAGACCCAGTACTTC

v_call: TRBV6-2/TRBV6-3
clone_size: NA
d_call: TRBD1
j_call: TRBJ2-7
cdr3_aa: CASSAPGQGVDEQYF
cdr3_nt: TGTGCCAGCAGTGCCCCGGGACAGGGGGTCGACGAGCAGTACTTC

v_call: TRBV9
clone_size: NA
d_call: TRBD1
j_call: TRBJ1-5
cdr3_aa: CASTFRGGSGGSGNQPQHF
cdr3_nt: TGTGCCAGCACCTTTAGAGGGGGCAGCGGGGGTTCTGGCAATCAGCCCCAGCATTTT

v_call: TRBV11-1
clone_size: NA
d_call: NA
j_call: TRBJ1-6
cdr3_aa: CASSPTQGARNSPLHF
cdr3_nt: TGTGCCAGCAGCCCGACCCAGGGTGCAAGAAATTCACCCCTCCACTTT

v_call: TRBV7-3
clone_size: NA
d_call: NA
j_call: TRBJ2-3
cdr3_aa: CASSFGGFGTDTQYF
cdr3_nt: TGTGCCAGCAGCTTCGGAGGGTTCGGCACAGATACGCAGTATTTT

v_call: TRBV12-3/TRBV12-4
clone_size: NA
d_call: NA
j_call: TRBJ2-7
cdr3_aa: CASSLGGDYEQYF
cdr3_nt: TGTGCCAGCAGTCTTGGCGGGGACTACGAGCAGTACTTC

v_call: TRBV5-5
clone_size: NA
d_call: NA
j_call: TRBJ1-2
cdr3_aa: CASSSPRGGSYTF
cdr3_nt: TGTGCCAGCAGCTCCCCGCGCGGGGGTAGCTACACCTTC

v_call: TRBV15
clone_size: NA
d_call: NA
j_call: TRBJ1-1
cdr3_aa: CATSMEGRNTEAFF
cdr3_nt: TGTGCCACCAGCATGGAGGGGAGGAACACTGAAGCTTTCTTT

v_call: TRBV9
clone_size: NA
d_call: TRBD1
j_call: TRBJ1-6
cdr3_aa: CASSVATGASSPLHF
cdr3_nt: TGTGCCAGCAGCGTAGCTACAGGGGCTAGTAGCCCCCTCCACTTT

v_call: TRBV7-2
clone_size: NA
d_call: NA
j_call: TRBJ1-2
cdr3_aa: CASSVSTGTSHGYTF
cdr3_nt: TGTGCCAGCAGCGTTTCGACCGGGACAAGTCACGGCTACACCTTC

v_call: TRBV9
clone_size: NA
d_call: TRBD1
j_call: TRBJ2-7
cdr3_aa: CASSVASGGSYEQYF
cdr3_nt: TGTGCCAGCAGCGTAGCGTCAGGGGGCTCCTACGAGCAGTACTTC

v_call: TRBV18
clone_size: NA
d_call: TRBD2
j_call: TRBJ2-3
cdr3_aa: CASSRFLAGGSTDTQYF
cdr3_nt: TGTGCCAGCTCACGTTTCCTAGCGGGGGGTAGCACAGATACGCAGTATTTT

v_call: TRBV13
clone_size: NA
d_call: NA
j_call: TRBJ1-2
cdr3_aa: CASSPGRGAAISGYTF
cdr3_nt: TGTGCCAGCAGTCCCGGCCGGGGGGCTGCCATTAGTGGCTACACCTTC

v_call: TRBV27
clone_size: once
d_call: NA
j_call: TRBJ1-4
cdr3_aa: CASSRILVRGHLSEKLFF
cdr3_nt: TGTGCCAGCAGTCGAATACTGGTCAGAGGACACCTAAGTGAAAAACTGTTTTTT

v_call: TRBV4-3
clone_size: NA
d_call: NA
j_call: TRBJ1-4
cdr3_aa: CASSQYSATNEKLFF
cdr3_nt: TGCGCCAGCAGCCAGTACTCTGCAACTAATGAAAAACTGTTTTTT